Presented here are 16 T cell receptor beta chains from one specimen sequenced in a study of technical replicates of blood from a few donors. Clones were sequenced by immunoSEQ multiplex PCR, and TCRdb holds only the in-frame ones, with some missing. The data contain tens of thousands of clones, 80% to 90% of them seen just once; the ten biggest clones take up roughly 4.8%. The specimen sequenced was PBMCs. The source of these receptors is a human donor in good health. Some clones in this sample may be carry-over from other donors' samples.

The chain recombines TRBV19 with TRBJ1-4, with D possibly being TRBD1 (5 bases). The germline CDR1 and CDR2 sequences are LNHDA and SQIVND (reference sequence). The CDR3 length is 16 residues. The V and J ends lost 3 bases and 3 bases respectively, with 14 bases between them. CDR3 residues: CASSIGAGGANEKLFF. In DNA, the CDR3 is TGTGCCAGTAGTATCGGTGCGGGGGGAGCTAATGAAAAACTGTTTTTT.

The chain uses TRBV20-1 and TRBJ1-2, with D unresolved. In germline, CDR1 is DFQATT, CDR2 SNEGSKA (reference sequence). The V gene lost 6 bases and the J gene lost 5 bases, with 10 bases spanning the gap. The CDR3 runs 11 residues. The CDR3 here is CSAINLYGYTF. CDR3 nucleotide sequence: TGCAGTGCCATAAACCTATATGGCTACACCTTC.

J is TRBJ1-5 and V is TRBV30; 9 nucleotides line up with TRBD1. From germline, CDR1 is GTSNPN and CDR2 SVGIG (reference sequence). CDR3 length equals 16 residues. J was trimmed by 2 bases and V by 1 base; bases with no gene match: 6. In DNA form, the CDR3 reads TGTGCCTGGAGTGCCGACAGGGGGGCGGGCAATCAGCCCCAGCATTTT. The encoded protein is CAWSADRGAGNQPQHF.

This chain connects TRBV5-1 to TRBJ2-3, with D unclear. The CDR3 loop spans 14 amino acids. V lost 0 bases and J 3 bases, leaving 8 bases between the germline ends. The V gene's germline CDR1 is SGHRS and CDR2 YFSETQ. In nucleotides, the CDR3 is TGCGCCAGCAGCTTGGAGGAGAGTACAGATACGCAGTATTTT. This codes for CASSLEESTDTQYF.

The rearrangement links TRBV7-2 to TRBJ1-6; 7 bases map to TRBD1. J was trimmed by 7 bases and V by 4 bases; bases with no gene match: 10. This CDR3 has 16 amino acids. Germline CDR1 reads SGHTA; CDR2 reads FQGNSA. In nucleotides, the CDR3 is TGTGCCAGCAGCTCCCCCCGACAGGGTTTCAATTCACCCCTCCACTTT. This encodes CASSSPRQGFNSPLHF.

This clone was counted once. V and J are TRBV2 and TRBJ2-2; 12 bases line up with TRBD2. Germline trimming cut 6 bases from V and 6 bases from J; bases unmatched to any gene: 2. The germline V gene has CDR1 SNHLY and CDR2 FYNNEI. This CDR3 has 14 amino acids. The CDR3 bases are TGTGCCAGCAGAGGACTAGCGGGATCCGGGGAGCTGTTTTTT. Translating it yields CASRGLAGSGELFF.

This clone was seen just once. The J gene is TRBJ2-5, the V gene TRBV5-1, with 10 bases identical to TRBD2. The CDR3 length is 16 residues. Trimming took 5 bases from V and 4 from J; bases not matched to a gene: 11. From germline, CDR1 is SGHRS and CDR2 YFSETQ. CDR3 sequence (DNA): TGCGCCAGCAGGCGGACTAGCGGAACCCAGGGAGAGACCCAGTACTTC. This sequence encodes CASRRTSGTQGETQYF.

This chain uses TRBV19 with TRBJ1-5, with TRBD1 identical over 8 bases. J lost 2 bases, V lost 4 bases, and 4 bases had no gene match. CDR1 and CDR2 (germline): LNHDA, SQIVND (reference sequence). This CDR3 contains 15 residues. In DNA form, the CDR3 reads TGTGCCAGTAGTAAACTACAGGGGGGCAATCAGCCCCAGCATTTT. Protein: CASSKLQGGNQPQHF.

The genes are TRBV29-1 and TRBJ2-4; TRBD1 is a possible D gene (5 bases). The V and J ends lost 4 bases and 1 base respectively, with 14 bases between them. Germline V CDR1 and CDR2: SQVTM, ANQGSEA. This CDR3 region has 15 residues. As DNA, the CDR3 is TGCAGCGTTGGCGAGCCAGGGTTCGCCAAAAACATTCAGTACTTC. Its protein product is CSVGEPGFAKNIQYF.

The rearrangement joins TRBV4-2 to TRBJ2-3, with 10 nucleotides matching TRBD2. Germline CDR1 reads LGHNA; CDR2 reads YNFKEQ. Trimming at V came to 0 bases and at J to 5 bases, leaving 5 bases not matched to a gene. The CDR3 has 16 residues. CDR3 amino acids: CASSQELAGNIDTQYF. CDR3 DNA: TGTGCCAGCAGCCAAGAACTAGCGGGAAATATAGATACGCAGTATTTT.

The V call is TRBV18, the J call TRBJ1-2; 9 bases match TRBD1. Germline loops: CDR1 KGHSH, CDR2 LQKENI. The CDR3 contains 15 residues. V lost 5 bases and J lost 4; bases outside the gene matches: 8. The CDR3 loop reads CASSVTGGAGYGYTF. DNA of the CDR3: TGTGCCAGCTCAGTCACAGGGGGCGCGGGCTATGGCTACACCTTC.

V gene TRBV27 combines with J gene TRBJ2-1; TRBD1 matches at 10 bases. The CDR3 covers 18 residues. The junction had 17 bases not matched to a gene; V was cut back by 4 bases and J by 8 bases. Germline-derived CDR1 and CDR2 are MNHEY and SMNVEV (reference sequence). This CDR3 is CASSSVRDRGRSPHEQFF. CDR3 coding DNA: TGTGCCAGCAGTTCCGTCCGAGACAGGGGGCGATCCCCTCATGAGCAGTTCTTC.

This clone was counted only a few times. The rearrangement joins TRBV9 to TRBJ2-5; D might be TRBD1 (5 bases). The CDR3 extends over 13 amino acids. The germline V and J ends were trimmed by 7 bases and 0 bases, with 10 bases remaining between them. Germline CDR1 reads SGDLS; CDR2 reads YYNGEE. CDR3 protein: CASGKGYQETQYF. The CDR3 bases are TGTGCCAGCGGGAAGGGGTACCAAGAGACCCAGTACTTC. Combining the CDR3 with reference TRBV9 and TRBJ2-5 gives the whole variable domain DSGVTQTPKHLITATGQRVTLRCSPRSGDLSVYWYQQSLDQGLQFLIQYYNGEERAKGNILERFSAQQFPDLHSELNLSSLELGDSALYFCASGKGYQETQYFGPGTRLLVL.

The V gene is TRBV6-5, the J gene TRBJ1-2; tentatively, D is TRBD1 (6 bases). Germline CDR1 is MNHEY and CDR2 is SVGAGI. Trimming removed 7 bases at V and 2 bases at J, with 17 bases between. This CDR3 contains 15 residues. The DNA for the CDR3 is TGTGCCAGCACCCTCAAGGGGGTTGGAAACTATGGCTACACCTTC. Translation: CASTLKGVGNYGYTF.

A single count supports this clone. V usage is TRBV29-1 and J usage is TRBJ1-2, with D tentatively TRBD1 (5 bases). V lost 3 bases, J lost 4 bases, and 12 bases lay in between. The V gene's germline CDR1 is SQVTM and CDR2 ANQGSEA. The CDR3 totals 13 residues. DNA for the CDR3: TGCAGCGTTGAGGCAGGGTGGAGCTATGGCTACACCTTC. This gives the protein CSVEAGWSYGYTF.

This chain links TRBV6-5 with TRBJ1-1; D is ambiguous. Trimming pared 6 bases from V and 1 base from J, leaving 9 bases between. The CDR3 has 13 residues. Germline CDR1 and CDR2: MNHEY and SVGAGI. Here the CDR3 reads CASSPSGNTEAFF. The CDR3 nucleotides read TGTGCCAGCAGCCCCTCGGGGAACACTGAAGCTTTCTTT.